This T cell receptor beta chain came from a study of Ad26.COV2.S vaccination and SARS-CoV-2 variants. Turning to the study itself: Donor joined the COV1001 Ad26.COV2.S trial arm. Findings and limits, study-wide: It was found that vaccine and placebo recipients had similar non-spike TCR breadth.

The CDR3 spans 17 residues. Deletions cut 0 bases from V and 4 bases from J, with 16 bases between. Germline assignment: CDR1 LGHNA and CDR2 YSLEER. The assay was immunoSEQ multiplex PCR, and TCRdb's table has in-frame clones only and misses some. The repertoire holds 320,000 or so clones, with 75% to 90% as singletons. A note on this clone: Its target is not known.

Treatment here: 15 to 20 received Ad26.COV2.S at low or high dose, single or two shots; roughly 5 received placebo; per-sample allocation not given. It was on day 63 after the first vaccine or placebo injection that samples were taken. This clonotype was obtained from a person between 18 and 65 years old who received the Ad26.COV2.S COVID-19 vaccine or a placebo. This material consisted of peripheral blood, taken in a trial of Ad26.COV2.S vaccine versus placebo. The chain recombines TRBV4-3 with TRBJ2-4; D perhaps matches TRBD1 (6 bases). CDR3 coding DNA: TGCGCCAGCAGCCAAGAAACCAGGGGTAATCTTAAAAACATTCAGTACTTC. As protein: CASSQETRGNLKNIQYF.